This TCR beta chain was identified during a study of blood T cell repertoires in COVID-19 (dated by TCRdb to the early 2020s). Notes on the research overall: The collaborator samples originated in the United States, Italy and Spain and spanned the acute and convalescent phases of COVID-19. The samples were drawn from the first 160 participants of the ongoing ImmuneRACE study and from 950 to 1,500 subjects provided by 6 global collaborators. The repertoires were made available in a free public database intended to serve as a resource for research on the immune response to SARS-CoV-2. Where available, HLA class I and class II types were obtained from metadata supplied by the sample provider rather than from assay-based typing. The material from the prospective study consisted of cDNA or gDNA derived from T cells, B-cell-depleted T cells, or PBMCs. A de-identified subject ID, COVID-19 status, age in years and sex were almost always included in the sample metadata. Subjects who had been exposed to COVID-19, were actively infected with it, or had recovered from it provided the deeply sampled blood TCRbeta repertoires that made up the dataset. Findings and caveats that apply to the study as a whole: Clinical and demographic metadata were provided uncurated, with the amount varying by source and participant.

The immunoSEQ Assay, a bias-controlled multiplex PCR, was used to amplify TCRbeta CDR3 regions from genomic DNA. The paper's data handling went like this. The number of nucleated cells in each sample was estimated by amplification of reference gene primers within the assay. Sequence reads were collapsed and filtered to measure the absolute abundance of every unique TCRbeta CDR3 rearrangement. For each sample, productive Simpson clonality was calculated by taking the square root of Simpson's diversity index across productive rearrangements. TCRdb took over this immuneACCESS table, retaining in-frame rearrangements with V and J assigned. Such tables are incomplete; in checked studies, under half of the missing clones stem from an unresolved V gene, and the remainder is unexplained. V and J calls and clone size come straight from that table; D and trimming were deduced from the DNA. The sample data list around 180,000 clones, and 88% of these were observed just once. The leading ten clones occupy 25% to 30% of the sample.

This clone was seen just once. Its antigen target is currently unknown. The record has no base qualities; no much larger clone is one base away. Other nucleotide sequences from this sample produce the same CDR3. The collaborating institutions used their own protocols to collect whole blood in K2EDTA tubes. For TCRbeta analysis, collaborators shipped samples as frozen whole blood, isolated PBMCs, or DNA extracted from either of those sample types. The CDR3 measures 15 amino acids from cysteine to phenylalanine. The retained sequence is limited to the CDR3, 45 bases, with the frame set at the first base. Sequences MGHRA (CDR1) and YSYEKL (CDR2) are obtained from the germline V gene. V trim: 3 bases; J trim: 4 bases; unmatched bases: 6.

Material: peripheral blood. The clonotype was recovered from a man between 60 and 75 years old with acute or convalescent COVID-19. The V and J genes are TRBV4-1 and TRBJ2-3; 8 central nucleotides agree with TRBD1. The DNA sequence is as follows: TGCGCCAGCAGCCACTTGGACAGGGACGCAGATACGCAGTATTTT. Translation gives CASSHLDRDADTQYF.